A selection of T cell receptor beta chains follows, all from one sample in a study of cytomegalovirus exposure and HLA in healthy donors. Sequencing used immunoSEQ multiplex PCR; TCRdb keeps in-frame clones, though not all of them. The listing records approximately 140,000 clones. The sequenced material came from PBMCs. The receptors come from a man aged 40-49 years in good health and CMV-seronegative. CDR3s include the opening cysteine and the closing phenylalanine or tryptophan. Each record gives: V gene, D gene, J gene, CDR3 protein, CDR3 DNA. A D gene is named only where the DNA matches it firmly.

TRBV29-1	TRBD1	TRBJ2-2	CSVRGRVVTGELFF	TGCAGCGTCAGGGGGCGGGTGGTCACCGGGGAGCTGTTTTTT
TRBV11-2	TRBD1	TRBJ1-5	CASSGGQRSNQPQHF	TGTGCCAGCAGTGGGGGACAGCGAAGCAATCAGCCCCAGCATTTT
TRBV6-5	-	TRBJ2-4	CASSSTENIQYF	TGTGCCAGCAGTTCCACAGAAAACATTCAGTACTTC
TRBV7-2	TRBD1	TRBJ2-1	CASSLMLTGDNEQFF	TGTGCCAGCAGCTTAATGTTGACAGGGGACAATGAGCAGTTCTTC
TRBV18	-	TRBJ2-7	CASSPSSYEQYF	TGTGCCAGCTCACCTAGCTCCTACGAGCAGTACTTC
TRBV5-5	-	TRBJ2-3	CASSSDRGTQYF	TGTGCCAGCAGCTCGGACAGAGGTACGCAGTATTTT
TRBV7-6	TRBD1	TRBJ2-3	CASSPRDSSTDTQYF	TGTGCCAGCAGCCCTCGGGACAGTAGCACAGATACGCAGTATTTT
TRBV7-9	TRBD1	TRBJ2-1	CASSRFTTGDYNEQFF	TGTGCCAGCAGCCGATTCACTACAGGGGATTACAATGAGCAGTTCTTC
TRBV6-6	-	TRBJ1-5	CASSYGAGPRTPQHF	TGTGCCAGCAGTTACGGGGCAGGGCCCCGTACGCCCCAGCATTTT
TRBV18	-	TRBJ1-1	CASSLYRGSNTEAFF	TGTGCCAGCTCACTTTACCGGGGTTCAAACACTGAAGCTTTCTTT
TRBV7-2	-	TRBJ1-1	CASSPVGPVDTEAFF	TGTGCCAGCAGTCCCGTTGGGCCCGTGGACACTGAAGCTTTCTTT
TRBV29-1	-	TRBJ2-7	CSVDLAHPSGEQYF	TGCAGCGTTGATCTAGCCCATCCCTCCGGCGAGCAGTACTTC
TRBV28	TRBD1	TRBJ2-2	CASSIFDLRTGPGELFF	TGTGCCAGCAGTATCTTCGACTTGAGGACAGGACCCGGGGAGCTGTTTTTT
TRBV7-9	-	TRBJ2-1	CASAGASYNEQFF	TGTGCCAGCGCGGGGGCTTCGTACAATGAGCAGTTCTTC
TRBV6-5	-	TRBJ2-7	CASSLDRYEQYF	TGTGCCAGCAGTCTAGACAGGTACGAGCAGTACTTC
TRBV5-1	TRBD1	TRBJ2-2	CASSLSPGQGYTGELFF	TGCGCCAGCAGCTTGTCCCCGGGACAGGGCTACACCGGGGAGCTGTTTTTT
TRBV27	TRBD1	TRBJ2-7	CASSLSTGGRGEQYF	TGTGCCAGCAGTTTATCGACAGGGGGTAGAGGCGAGCAGTACTTC
TRBV19	-	TRBJ2-5	CASSMGQAETQYF	TGTGCCAGTAGTATGGGCCAGGCAGAGACCCAGTACTTC
TRBV5-1	TRBD1	TRBJ2-5	CASTLTGGQETQYF	TGCGCCAGCACCTTGACAGGGGGCCAAGAGACCCAGTACTTC
TRBV6-5	-	TRBJ1-5	CASSYWRDGGQPQHF	TGTGCCAGCAGTTACTGGAGGGATGGGGGACAGCCCCAGCATTTT
TRBV18	-	TRBJ1-6	CASSPEGRNSPLHF	TGTGCCAGCTCACCGGAAGGGAGGAATTCACCCCTCCACTTT
TRBV7-2	-	TRBJ2-4	CASSLDRNIQYF	TGTGCCAGCAGCTTAGACAGAAACATTCAGTACTTC
TRBV27	-	TRBJ1-2	CASSLDMNYGYTF	TGTGCCAGCAGTTTGGACATGAACTATGGCTACACCTTC
TRBV2	TRBD1	TRBJ2-7	CASTSGQGYYEQYF	TGTGCCAGCACGTCGGGACAGGGATACTACGAGCAGTACTTC
TRBV7-2	-	TRBJ2-7	CASSRPGNSYEQYF	TGTGCCAGCAGCCGCCCCGGGAACTCCTACGAGCAGTACTTC
TRBV2	TRBD1	TRBJ1-4	CASNSAGGEKLFF	TGTGCCAGCAATTCGGCAGGGGGTGAAAAACTGTTTTTT